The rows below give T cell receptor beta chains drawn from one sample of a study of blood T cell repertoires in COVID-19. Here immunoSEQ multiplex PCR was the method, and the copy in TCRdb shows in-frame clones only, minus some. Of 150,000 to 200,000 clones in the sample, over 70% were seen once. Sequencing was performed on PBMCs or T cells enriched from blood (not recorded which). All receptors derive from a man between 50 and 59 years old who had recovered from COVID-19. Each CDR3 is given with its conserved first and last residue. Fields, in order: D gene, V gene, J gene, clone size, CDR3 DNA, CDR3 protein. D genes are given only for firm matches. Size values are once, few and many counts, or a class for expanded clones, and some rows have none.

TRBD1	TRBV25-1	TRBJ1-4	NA	TGTGCCAGCGGGCCGACAGGGCCTAATGAAAAACTGTTTTTT	CASGPTGPNEKLFF
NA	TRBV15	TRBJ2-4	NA	TGTGCCACCAGCATTGACAGGCTAGCCAAAAACATTCAGTACTTC	CATSIDRLAKNIQYF
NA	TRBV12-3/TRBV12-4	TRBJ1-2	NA	TGTGCCAGCAGTTACACAGGGAGCGAGGGCTACACCTTC	CASSYTGSEGYTF
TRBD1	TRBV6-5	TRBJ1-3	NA	TGTGCCAGCAGACGACAGGGGAAAGGAAACACCATATATTTT	CASRRQGKGNTIYF
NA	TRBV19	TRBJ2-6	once	TGTGCCAGTAGTATCCTTTCCTCAGGGCCTGGGGCCAACGTCCTGACTTTC	CASSILSSGPGANVLTF
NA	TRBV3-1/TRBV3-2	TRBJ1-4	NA	TGTGCCAGCAACTTTATCGCGGGGGAAAAACTGTTTTTT	CASNFIAGEKLFF
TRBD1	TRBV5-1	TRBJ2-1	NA	TGCGCCAGCAGCTCGATAGGGACAGACAATGAGCAGTTCTTC	CASSSIGTDNEQFF
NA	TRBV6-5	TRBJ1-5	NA	TGTGCCAGCACGGGGATGGCAGGTCAGCCCCAGCATTTT	CASTGMAGQPQHF
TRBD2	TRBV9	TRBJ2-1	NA	TGTGCCAGCAGCAAGACTAGCGGGGGGGCGTCCCACAATGAGCAGTTCTTC	CASSKTSGGASHNEQFF
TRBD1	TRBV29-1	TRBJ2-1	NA	TGCAGCGTTGACCGGGACAGCCGCAATGAGCAGTTCTTC	CSVDRDSRNEQFF
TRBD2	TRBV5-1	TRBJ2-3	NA	TGCGCCAGCAGCCGGCCCGATAGCGGGGTGGGAGATACGCAGTATTTT	CASSRPDSGVGDTQYF
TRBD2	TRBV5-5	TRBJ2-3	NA	TGTGCCAGCAGCTTGGACTTAAGACTAGCGGTAGGGGATACGCAGTATTTT	CASSLDLRLAVGDTQYF
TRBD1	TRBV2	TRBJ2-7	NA	TGTGCCAGCAGTGATGGACAGGGGGACTACGAGCAGTACTTC	CASSDGQGDYEQYF
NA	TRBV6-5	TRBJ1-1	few	TGTGCCAGCAGTTATAACAAGAACACTGAAGCTTTCTTT	CASSYNKNTEAFF
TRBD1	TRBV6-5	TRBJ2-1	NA	TGTGCCAGCAGGACAGGGAGAGATCCCTACAATGAGCAGTTCTTC	CASRTGRDPYNEQFF
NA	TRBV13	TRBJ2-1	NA	TGTGCCAGCAAAGCCCCTAGTAGTAGCTACAATGAGCAGTTCTTC	CASKAPSSSYNEQFF
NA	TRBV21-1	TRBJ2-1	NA	TGTGCCAGCAGCAAAACTAAAATGGTAGTCTTCAATGAGCAGTTCTTC	CASSKTKMVVFNEQFF
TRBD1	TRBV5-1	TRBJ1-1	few	TGCGCCAGCAGCCCTATAGGACAGGATAACACTGAAGCTTTCTTT	CASSPIGQDNTEAFF
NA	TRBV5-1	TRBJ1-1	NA	TGCGCCAGCAGCTTCGTTGGCGGGGAAAGCACTGAAGCTTTCTTT	CASSFVGGESTEAFF
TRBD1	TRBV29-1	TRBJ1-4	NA	TGCAGCGCTAGACAGGGGGGCACTAATGAAAAACTGTTTTTT	CSARQGGTNEKLFF
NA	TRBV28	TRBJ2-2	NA	TGTGCCAGCAGTATAACCTCCTTAAGGGCGGGCTTCGGGGAGCTGTTTTTT	CASSITSLRAGFGELFF
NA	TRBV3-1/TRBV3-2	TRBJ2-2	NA	TGTGCCAGCAGCCAAGGGCACAACACCGGGGAGCTGTTTTTT	CASSQGHNTGELFF